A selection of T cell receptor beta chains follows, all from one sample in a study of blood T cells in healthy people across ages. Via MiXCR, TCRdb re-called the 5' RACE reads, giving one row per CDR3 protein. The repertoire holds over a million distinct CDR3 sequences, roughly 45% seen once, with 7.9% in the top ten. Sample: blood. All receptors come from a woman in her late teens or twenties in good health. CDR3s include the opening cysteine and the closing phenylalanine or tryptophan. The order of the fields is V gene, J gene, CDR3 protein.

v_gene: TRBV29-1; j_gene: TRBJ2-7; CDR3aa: CSVELAAEQYF
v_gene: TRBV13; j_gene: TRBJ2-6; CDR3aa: CASSNLRTGSSGANVLTF
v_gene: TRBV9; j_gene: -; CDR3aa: CASSVATGVGYNEQYF
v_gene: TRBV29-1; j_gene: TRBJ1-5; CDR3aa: CSVEDREDQPQHF
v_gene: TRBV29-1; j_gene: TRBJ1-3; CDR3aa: CSVLAGGRSGNTIYF
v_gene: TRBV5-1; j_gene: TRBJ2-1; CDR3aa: CASKRGTGEGNEQFF
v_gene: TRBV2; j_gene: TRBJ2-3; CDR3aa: CASKESEGTDTQYF
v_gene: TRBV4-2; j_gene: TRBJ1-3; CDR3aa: CASSQERYGQSGNTIYF
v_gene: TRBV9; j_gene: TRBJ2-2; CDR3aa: CASSVFSEGRGDTGELFF
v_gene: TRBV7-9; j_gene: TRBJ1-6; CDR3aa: CASSPSTAGDNSPLHF
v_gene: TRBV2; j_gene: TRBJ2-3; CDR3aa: CASSEDAYTQYF
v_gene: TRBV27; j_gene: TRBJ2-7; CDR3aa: CASSTDITYEQYF
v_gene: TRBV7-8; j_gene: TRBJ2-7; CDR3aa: CASSLDGHSISYEQYF
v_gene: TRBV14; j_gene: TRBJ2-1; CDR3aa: CASSQDYNNEQFF
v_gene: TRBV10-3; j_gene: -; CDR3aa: CAISPDSGLVRYEQYF
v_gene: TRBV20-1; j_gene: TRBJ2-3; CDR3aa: CSARVIWEGLTDTQYF
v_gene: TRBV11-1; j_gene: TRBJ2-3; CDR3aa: CASSMAGGVVDTQYF
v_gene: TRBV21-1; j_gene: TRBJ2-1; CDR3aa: CASSKWALQPYNEQFF
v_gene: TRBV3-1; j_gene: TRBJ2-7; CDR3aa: CASTREGSYEQYF
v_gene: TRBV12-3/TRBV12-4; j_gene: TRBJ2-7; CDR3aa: CASSPRDREAYEQYF
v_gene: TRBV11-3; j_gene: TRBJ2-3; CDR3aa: CASSSGGGPRTQYF
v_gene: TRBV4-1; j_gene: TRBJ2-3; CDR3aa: CASSPGVGADTQYF
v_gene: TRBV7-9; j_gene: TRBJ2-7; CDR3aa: CASSLVGRGPFNEQYF
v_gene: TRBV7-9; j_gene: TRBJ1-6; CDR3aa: CASSLTEEPSEALHF
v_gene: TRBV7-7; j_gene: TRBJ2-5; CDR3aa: CASRLSGGGGNQETQYF
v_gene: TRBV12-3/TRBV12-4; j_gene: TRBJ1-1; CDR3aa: CASRRQVSNTEAFF
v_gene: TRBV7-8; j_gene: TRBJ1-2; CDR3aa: CASSFRSSYNYGYTF
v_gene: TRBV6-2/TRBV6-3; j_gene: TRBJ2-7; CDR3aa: CASSSPSYERYF
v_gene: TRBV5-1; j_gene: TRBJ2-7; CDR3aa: CASSREPGTSGRTSSYEQYF
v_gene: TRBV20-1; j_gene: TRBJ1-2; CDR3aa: CSARVSPGQSHYGYTF
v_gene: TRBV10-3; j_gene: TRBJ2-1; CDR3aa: CAISGMGLVGDNEQFF
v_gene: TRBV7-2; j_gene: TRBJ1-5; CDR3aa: CASSLAPTGVKHF
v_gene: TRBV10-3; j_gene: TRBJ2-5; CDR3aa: CAISESQEAQYF
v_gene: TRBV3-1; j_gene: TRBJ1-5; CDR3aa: CASSQEGLRGQPQHF
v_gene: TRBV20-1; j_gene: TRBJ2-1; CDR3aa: CSARVASGYSSYNEQFF
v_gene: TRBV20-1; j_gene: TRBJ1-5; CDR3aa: CSARPIDRVDSNQPQHF
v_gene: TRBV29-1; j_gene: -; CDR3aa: CSVESLRQGQTYEQYF
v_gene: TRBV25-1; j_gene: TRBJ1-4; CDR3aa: CASSDPSVNEKLFF